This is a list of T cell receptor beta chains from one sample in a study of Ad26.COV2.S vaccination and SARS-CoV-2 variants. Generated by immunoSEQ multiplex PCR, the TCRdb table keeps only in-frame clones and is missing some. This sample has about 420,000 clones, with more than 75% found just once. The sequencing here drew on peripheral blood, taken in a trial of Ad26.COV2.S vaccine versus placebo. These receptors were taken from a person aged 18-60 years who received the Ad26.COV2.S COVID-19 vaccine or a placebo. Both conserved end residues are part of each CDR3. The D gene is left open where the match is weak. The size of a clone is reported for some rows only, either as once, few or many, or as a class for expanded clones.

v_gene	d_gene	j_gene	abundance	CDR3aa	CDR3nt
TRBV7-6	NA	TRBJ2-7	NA	CASSLEPSDGAYEQYF	TGTGCCAGCAGCTTAGAGCCTAGTGACGGAGCCTACGAGCAGTACTTC
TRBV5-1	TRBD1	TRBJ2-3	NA	CASSLGTGFRREYF	TGCGCCAGCAGCCTAGGGACAGGGTTTCGCAGAGAGTATTTT
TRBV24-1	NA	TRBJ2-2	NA	CATSDRTNVNTGELFF	TGTGCCACCAGTGACCGGACAAACGTGAACACCGGGGAGCTGTTTTTT
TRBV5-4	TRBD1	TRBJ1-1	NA	CASSPPGTGATEAFF	TGTGCCAGCAGCCCGCCCGGGACAGGGGCCACTGAAGCTTTCTTT
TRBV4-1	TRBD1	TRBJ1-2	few	CASSQVQGANYGYTF	TGCGCCAGCAGCCAAGTACAGGGGGCTAACTATGGCTACACCTTC
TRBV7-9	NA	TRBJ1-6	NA	CASSLDQSPLHF	TGTGCCAGCAGCTTAGACCAATCACCCCTCCACTTT
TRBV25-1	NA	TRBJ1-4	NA	CASSSLGGKEEKLFF	TGTGCCAGCAGTTCGCTCGGGGGGAAGGAGGAAAAACTGTTTTTT
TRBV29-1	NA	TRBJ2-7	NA	CSVAPDPRSYEQYF	TGCAGCGTTGCCCCGGATCCCCGGAGCTACGAGCAGTACTTC
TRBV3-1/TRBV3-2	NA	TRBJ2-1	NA	CASSQDRNNEQFF	TGTGCCAGCAGCCAAGATCGTAACAATGAGCAGTTCTTC
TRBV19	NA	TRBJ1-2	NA	CASSIGSLDYGYTF	TGTGCCAGTAGTATCGGTAGCCTAGACTATGGCTACACCTTC
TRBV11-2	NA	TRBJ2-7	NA	CASSLHLGGTSYEQYF	TGTGCCAGCAGCCTCCATCTCGGCGGCACCTCCTACGAGCAGTACTTC
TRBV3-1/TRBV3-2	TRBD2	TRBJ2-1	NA	CASSQEELAGGLGNEQFF	TGTGCCAGCAGCCAAGAAGAGCTAGCGGGGGGCCTTGGCAATGAGCAGTTCTTC
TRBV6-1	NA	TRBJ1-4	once	CASSENAGREKLFF	TGTGCCAGCAGTGAAAACGCGGGGAGGGAAAAACTGTTTTTT
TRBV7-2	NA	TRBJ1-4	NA	CASSLSRTGNEKLFF	TGTGCCAGCAGCTTATCCAGAACAGGAAATGAAAAACTGTTTTTT
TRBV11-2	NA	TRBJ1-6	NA	CASSLGTSGDNSPLHF	TGTGCCAGCAGCTTAGGTACCAGTGGGGATAATTCACCCCTCCACTTT
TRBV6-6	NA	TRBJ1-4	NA	CASRHLQANEKLFF	TGTGCCAGCAGACACCTCCAGGCTAATGAAAAACTGTTTTTT
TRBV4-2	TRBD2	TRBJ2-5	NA	CASSQEGAAGEFQETQYF	TGTGCCAGCAGCCAAGAGGGGGCAGCGGGGGAGTTCCAAGAGACCCAGTACTTC
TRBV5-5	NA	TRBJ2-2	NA	CASSFVFGELFF	TGTGCCAGCAGCTTTGTGTTCGGGGAGCTGTTTTTT
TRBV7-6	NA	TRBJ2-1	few	CASSLAQKAYNEQFF	TGTGCCAGCAGCTTAGCCCAAAAGGCCTACAATGAGCAGTTCTTC
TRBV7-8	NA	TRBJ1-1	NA	CASSQRGPSGSTEAFF	TGTGCCAGCAGCCAGCGGGGGCCTTCAGGGAGCACTGAAGCTTTCTTT
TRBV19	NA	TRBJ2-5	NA	CATAQETQYF	TGTGCCACCGCCCAAGAGACCCAGTACTTC
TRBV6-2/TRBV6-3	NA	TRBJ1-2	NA	CASSYIGAGYTF	TGTGCCAGCAGTTATATCGGGGCTGGCTACACCTTC
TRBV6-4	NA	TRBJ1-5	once	CASSDSGFGLSKSNQPQHF	TGTGCCAGCAGTGACTCGGGGTTCGGGCTGTCGAAAAGCAATCAGCCCCAGCATTTT
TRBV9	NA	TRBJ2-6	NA	CASAGPSGGLSGANVLTF	TGTGCCAGCGCCGGGCCCTCTGGGGGCCTATCTGGGGCCAACGTCCTGACTTTC
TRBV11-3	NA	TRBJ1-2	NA	CASSLGRTGALYGYTF	TGTGCCAGCAGCTTAGGGCGCACAGGAGCTCTCTATGGCTACACCTTC
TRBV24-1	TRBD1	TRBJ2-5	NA	CATSAPGTVLQETQYF	TGTGCCACCAGTGCCCCCGGGACAGTTTTACAAGAGACCCAGTACTTC
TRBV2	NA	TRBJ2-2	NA	CASSSPEVGYTGELFF	TGTGCCAGCAGTTCCCCCGAAGTAGGTTACACCGGGGAGCTGTTTTTT
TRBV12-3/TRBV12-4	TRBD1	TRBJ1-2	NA	CASREDRVDGYTF	TGTGCCAGCAGGGAGGACAGGGTCGATGGCTACACCTTC
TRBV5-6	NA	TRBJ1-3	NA	CASSLGHPSSGNTIYF	TGTGCCAGCAGCTTGGGTCACCCGAGCTCTGGAAACACCATATATTTT
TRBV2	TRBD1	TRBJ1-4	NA	CASTLDRGRLFF	TGTGCCAGCACCTTGGACAGGGGCAGGCTGTTTTTT
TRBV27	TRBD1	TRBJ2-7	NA	CASRDRGHRLYEQYF	TGTGCCAGCAGGGACAGGGGGCATCGTCTCTACGAGCAGTACTTC
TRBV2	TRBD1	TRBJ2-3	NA	CASSEPGQTTDTQYF	TGTGCCAGCAGCGAACCGGGACAGACCACAGATACGCAGTATTTT
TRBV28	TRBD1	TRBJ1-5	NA	CASRHTGQGVYSNQPQHF	TGTGCCAGCAGGCATACGGGACAGGGGGTTTATAGCAATCAGCCCCAGCATTTT
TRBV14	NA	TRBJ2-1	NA	CASSHGTTLLSSYNEQFF	TGTGCCAGCAGCCATGGAACGACTCTCTTAAGCTCCTACAATGAGCAGTTCTTC
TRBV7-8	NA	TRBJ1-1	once	CASSLGGGNTEAFF	TGTGCCAGCAGCTTAGGCGGGGGGAACACTGAAGCTTTCTTT
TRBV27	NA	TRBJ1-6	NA	CASSLRWLKGSYNSPLHF	TGTGCCAGCAGTTTGCGCTGGTTAAAGGGCTCCTATAATTCACCCCTCCACTTT
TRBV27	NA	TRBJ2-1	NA	CASSSTTVNEQFF	TGTGCCAGCAGTTCGACGACAGTCAATGAGCAGTTCTTC
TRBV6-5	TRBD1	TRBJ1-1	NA	CASRIRTGGTEAFF	TGTGCCAGCAGAATTCGGACAGGGGGGACTGAAGCTTTCTTT
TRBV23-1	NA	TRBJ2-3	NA	CASSLGYTQYF	TGCGCCAGCAGCCTCGGGTATACGCAGTATTTT
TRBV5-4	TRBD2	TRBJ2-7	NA	CASSPGLAGGPRNGEQYF	TGTGCCAGCAGCCCGGGACTAGCGGGGGGGCCCCGTAATGGCGAGCAGTACTTC
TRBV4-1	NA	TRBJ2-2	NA	CASRTKGNTGELFF	TGCGCCAGCAGGACTAAGGGAAACACCGGGGAGCTGTTTTTT
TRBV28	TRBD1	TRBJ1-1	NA	CASSPRQGANTEAFF	TGTGCCAGCAGTCCGAGACAGGGGGCGAACACTGAAGCTTTCTTT
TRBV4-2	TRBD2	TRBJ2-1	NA	CASTLGRGFNEQFF	TGTGCCAGCACCTTAGGGAGGGGTTTCAATGAGCAGTTCTTC
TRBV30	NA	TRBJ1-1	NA	CAWSPGSLNTEAFF	TGTGCCTGGAGTCCGGGAAGCCTGAACACTGAAGCTTTCTTT
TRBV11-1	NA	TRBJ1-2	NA	CASSLFQGPNYGYTF	TGTGCCAGCAGCTTATTCCAGGGTCCCAACTATGGCTACACCTTC
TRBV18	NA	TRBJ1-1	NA	CASSPAANPRGNTEAFF	TGTGCCAGCTCACCGGCGGCCAATCCAAGGGGGAACACTGAAGCTTTCTTT
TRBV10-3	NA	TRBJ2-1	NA	CAISESEQRRGFVIDNEQFF	TGTGCCATCAGTGAGTCCGAGCAACGGCGGGGTTTCGTGATTGACAATGAGCAGTTCTTC
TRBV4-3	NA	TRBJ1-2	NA	CASSQDFGGAYGYTF	TGCGCCAGCAGCCAAGATTTTGGGGGCGCCTATGGCTACACCTTC
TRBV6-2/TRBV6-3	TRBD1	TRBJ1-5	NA	CASSWGQFNSNQPQHF	TGTGCCAGCAGTTGGGGACAGTTCAATAGCAATCAGCCCCAGCATTTT
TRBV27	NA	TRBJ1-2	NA	CASSQDRELVYGYTF	TGTGCCAGCAGTCAAGACAGAGAACTAGTCTATGGCTACACCTTC
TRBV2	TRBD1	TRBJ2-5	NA	CASTKDRGPLSQETQYF	TGTGCCAGCACTAAGGACAGGGGGCCCTTATCCCAAGAGACCCAGTACTTC
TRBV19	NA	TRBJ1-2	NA	CASSIGLAAPTYGYTF	TGTGCCAGTAGTATAGGTCTGGCGGCGCCGACCTATGGCTACACCTTC
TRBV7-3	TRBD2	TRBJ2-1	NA	CASSFTSGGYDEQFF	TGTGCCAGCAGCTTTACTAGCGGGGGTTACGATGAGCAGTTCTTC
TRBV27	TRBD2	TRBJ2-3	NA	CASKLAGPIDTQYF	TGTGCCAGCAAGCTAGCGGGTCCGATTGATACGCAGTATTTT
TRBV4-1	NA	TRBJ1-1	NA	CASSQGVADTEAFF	TGCGCCAGCAGCCAAGGGGTGGCCGACACTGAAGCTTTCTTT